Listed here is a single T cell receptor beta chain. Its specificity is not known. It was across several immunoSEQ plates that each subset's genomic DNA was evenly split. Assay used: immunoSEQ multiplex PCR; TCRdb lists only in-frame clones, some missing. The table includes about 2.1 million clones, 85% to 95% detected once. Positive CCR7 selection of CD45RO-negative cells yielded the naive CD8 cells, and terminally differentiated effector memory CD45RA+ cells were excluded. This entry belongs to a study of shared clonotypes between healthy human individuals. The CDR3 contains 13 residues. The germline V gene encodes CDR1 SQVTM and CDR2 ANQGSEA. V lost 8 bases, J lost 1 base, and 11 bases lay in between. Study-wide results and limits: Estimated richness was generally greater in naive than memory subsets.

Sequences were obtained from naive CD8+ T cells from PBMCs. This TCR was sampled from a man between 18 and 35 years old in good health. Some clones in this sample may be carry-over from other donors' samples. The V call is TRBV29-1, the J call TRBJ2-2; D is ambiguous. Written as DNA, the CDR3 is TGCAGCTCAAGGACCGGGAACACCGGGGAGCTGTTTTTT. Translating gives CSSRTGNTGELFF.